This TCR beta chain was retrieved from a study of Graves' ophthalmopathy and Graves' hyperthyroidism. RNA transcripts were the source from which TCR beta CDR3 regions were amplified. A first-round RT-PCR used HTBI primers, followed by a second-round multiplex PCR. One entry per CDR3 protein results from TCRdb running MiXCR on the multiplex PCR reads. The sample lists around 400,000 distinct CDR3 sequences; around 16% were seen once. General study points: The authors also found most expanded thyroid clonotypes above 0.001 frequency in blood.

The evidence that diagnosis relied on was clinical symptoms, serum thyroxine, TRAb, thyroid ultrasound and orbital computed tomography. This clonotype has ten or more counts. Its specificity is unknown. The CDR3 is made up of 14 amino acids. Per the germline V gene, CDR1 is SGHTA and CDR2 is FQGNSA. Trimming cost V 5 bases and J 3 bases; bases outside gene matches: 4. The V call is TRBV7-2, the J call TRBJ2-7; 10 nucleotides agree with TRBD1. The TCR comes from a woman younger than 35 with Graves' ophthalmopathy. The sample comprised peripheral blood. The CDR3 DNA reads TGTGCCAGCAGCCAGTGGACAGGGGGCTACGAGCAGTACTTC. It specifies CASSQWTGGYEQYF.